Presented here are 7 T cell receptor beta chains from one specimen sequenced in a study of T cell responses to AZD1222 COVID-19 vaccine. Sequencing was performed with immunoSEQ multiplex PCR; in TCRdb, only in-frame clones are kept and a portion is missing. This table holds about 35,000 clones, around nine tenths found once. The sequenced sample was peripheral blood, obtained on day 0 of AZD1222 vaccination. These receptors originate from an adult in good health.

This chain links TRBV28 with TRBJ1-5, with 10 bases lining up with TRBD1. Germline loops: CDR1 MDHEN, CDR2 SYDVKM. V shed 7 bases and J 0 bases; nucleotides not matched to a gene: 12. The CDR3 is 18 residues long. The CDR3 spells CASTKPRDRGLSNQPQHF. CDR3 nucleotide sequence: TGTGCCAGCACTAAACCCCGGGACAGGGGTCTTAGCAATCAGCCCCAGCATTTT.

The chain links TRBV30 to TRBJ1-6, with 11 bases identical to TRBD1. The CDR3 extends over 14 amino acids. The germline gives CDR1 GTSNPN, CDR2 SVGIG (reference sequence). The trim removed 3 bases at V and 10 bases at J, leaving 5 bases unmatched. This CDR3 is CAWRPGTGGSPLHF. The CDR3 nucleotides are TGTGCCTGGAGGCCCGGGACAGGGGGATCACCCCTCCACTTT. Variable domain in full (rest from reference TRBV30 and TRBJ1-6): SQTIHQWPATLVQPVGSPLSLECTVEGTSNPNLYWYRQAAGRGLQLLFYSVGIGQISSEVPQNLSASRPQDRQFILSSKKLLLSDSGFYLCAWRPGTGGSPLHFGNGTRLTVT.

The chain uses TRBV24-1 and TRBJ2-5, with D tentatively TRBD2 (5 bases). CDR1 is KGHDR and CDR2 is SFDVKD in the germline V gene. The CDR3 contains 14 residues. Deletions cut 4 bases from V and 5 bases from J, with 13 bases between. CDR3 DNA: TGTGCCACCAGTGAAGCGGCGCCTTGGGAGACCCAGTACTTC. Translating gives CATSEAAPWETQYF.

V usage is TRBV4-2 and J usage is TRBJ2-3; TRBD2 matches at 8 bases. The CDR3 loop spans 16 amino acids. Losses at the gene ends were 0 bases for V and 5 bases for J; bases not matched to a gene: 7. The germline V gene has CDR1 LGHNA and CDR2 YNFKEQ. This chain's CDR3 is CASSQDLAGGRDTQYF. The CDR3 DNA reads TGTGCCAGCAGCCAAGATCTGGCGGGGGGTAGAGATACGCAGTATTTT.

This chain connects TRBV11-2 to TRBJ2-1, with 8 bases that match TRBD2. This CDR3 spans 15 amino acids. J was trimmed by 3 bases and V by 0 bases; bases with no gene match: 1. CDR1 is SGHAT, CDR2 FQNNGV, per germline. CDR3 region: CASSLEAGVYNEQFF. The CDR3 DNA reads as TGTGCCAGCAGCTTAGAAGCGGGAGTCTACAATGAGCAGTTCTTC.

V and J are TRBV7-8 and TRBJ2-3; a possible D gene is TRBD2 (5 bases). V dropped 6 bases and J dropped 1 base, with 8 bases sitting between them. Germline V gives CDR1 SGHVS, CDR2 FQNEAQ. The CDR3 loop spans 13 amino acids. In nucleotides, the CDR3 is TGTGCCAGCAGGGCGCGGGGCACAGATACGCAGTATTTT. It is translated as CASRARGTDTQYF. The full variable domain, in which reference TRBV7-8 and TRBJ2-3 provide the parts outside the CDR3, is GAGVSQSPRYKVAKRGQDVALRCDPISGHVSLFWYQQALGQGPEFLTYFQNEAQLDKSGLPSDRFFAERPEGSVSTLKIQRTQQEDSAVYLCASRARGTDTQYFGPGTRLTVL.

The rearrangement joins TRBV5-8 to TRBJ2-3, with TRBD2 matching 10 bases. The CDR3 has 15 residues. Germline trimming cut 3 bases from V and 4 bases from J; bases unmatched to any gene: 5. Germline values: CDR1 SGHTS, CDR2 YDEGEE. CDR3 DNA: TGTGCCAGCAGCTACCCCAGCGGGGGGGCAGATACGCAGTATTTT. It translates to CASSYPSGGADTQYF.